The 27 T cell receptor beta chains reported below all come from one sample, sequenced in a study of spatial heterogeneity in lung cancer. Findings of the study overall: Mutation counts in tumors were tracked by counts of expanded intratumoral alpha and beta TCRs.

TCRdb itself ran the 5' RACE reads through MiXCR, one entry per CDR3 protein. This table holds over 5,500 distinct CDR3 sequences, around 13% found once. This sample's time point: sample taken at primary tumor resection. Their cognate antigens are unknown. The specimen comprised lung tumor tissue, sampled at surgery. These TCRs come from a male donor with early-stage non-small cell lung cancer.

Concerning this clonotype itself: This beta chain lies outside the target of a library built for alpha chains; its clone size means little. The rearrangement links TRBV7-9 to TRBJ2-1; no firm D call. Trimming took 5 bases from V and 0 from J, leaving 17 bases between them. From germline, CDR1 is SEHNR and CDR2 FQNEAQ (reference sequence). The CDR3 contains 17 residues. The chain's CDR3 is CASSPLLGVSSYNEQFF. The CDR3 DNA is TGTGCCAGCAGCCCCCTCTTGGGTGTGAGCTCCTACAATGAGCAGTTCTTC.

Notes on this clonotype: Little can be read into the size of this beta chain, an off-target read in a library designed for alpha chains. V and J are TRBV30 and TRBJ1-4; the match to TRBD1 covers 10 bases. The CDR3 has 14 amino acids. The J segment lost 8 bases and the V segment lost 2 bases, leaving 5 bases of the junction unmatched. CDR1 and CDR2 (germline): GTSNPN, SVGIG (reference sequence). The CDR3: CAWSLGQGREKLFF. CDR3 nucleotide sequence: TGTGCCTGGAGTCTGGGACAGGGGCGCGAAAAACTGTTTTTT.

On this clonotype itself: This beta chain is an off-target read within a library intended for alpha chains, so its frequency means little. The J gene is TRBJ2-2, the V gene TRBV29-1; a weak D match, TRBD1 (6 bases). The CDR3 has 14 amino acids. Deletions cut 5 bases from V and 1 base from J, with 11 bases between. Germline V gene data show CDR1 as SQVTM and CDR2 as ANQGSEA. CDR3 sequence (DNA): TGCAGCGTTACTCAGGGGAGGAACACCGGGGAGCTGTTTTTT. Protein sequence: CSVTQGRNTGELFF.

This clonotype is classed as medium-sized. This beta chain is a stray read from a library made for alpha chains; its abundance is not meaningful. This chain joins TRBV29-1 and TRBJ2-5; a weak D match, TRBD2 (6 bases). Germline values: CDR1 SQVTM, CDR2 ANQGSEA. Trimming pared 2 bases from V and 5 bases from J, leaving 18 bases between. The length of the CDR3 is 15 residues. CDR3 region: CSVEWRTHGSETQYF. The CDR3 coding sequence is TGCAGCGTTGAATGGAGAACCCACGGGAGCGAGACCCAGTACTTC.

This clonotype was seen repeatedly, ten times or more. This beta chain was picked up by a library intended for alpha chains and is off target, so its count carries little meaning. The rearrangement links TRBV28 to TRBJ2-7, with D possibly called TRBD1 or TRBD2 (5 bases each). Trimming cost V 2 bases and J 0 bases, with 20 bases left between them. This CDR3 contains 18 residues. Germline CDR1 and CDR2: MDHEN and SYDVKM. The CDR3 loop reads CASSLKALGPRSSYEQYF. The CDR3 DNA sequence: TGTGCCAGCAGTTTAAAGGCCCTGGGACCCCGGAGCTCCTACGAGCAGTACTTC.

This clonotype is medium-sized by share. This beta chain is a stray read from a library made for alpha chains; its abundance is not meaningful. The CDR3 protein is CASSLAETGELFF. The DNA for the CDR3 is TGCGCCAGCAGCTTGGCGGAGACCGGGGAGCTGTTTTTT. J is TRBJ2-2 and V is TRBV5-1; no firm D call. V shed 0 bases and J shed 5 bases, with 5 bases lying between them. The CDR3 is 13 residues long. CDR1 and CDR2 (germline): SGHRS, YFSETQ.

The table lists this clonotype with many counts. Because this beta chain is a stray read in a library intended to capture alpha chains, its abundance should not be given much weight. The CDR3 region is CASSIPGLYEQFF. CDR3 in DNA: TGTGCCAGTAGTATTCCGGGACTATATGAGCAGTTCTTC. This chain joins TRBV19 and TRBJ2-1; 7 bases align to TRBD2. The V and J ends lost 3 bases and 8 bases, in that order; junction bases with no gene match: 4. The V gene's germline CDR1 is LNHDA and CDR2 SQIVND (reference sequence). The CDR3 is made up of 13 amino acids.

Judged by abundance, this clonotype is medium-sized. The size of this beta chain means little, since it is a stray read in a library made for alpha chains. The chain recombines TRBV10-3 with TRBJ1-1; no reliable D call. Germline-derived CDR1 and CDR2 are ENHRY and SYGVKD. The CDR3 extends over 15 amino acids. Trimming removed 0 bases at V and 1 base at J, with 9 bases between. CDR3 protein: CAISESGISNTEAFF. Written as DNA, the CDR3 is TGTGCCATCAGTGAGTCGGGAATATCGAACACTGAAGCTTTCTTT.

In this sample, this clonotype is medium-sized (0.01 to 0.1%). This beta chain came through as a stray read in a library set up for alpha chains, and its size says little. The chain links TRBV11-2 to TRBJ2-5; 8 nucleotides match TRBD2. With V trimmed by 1 base and J by 5 bases, 6 bases remained unmatched. Germline-derived CDR1 and CDR2 are SGHAT and FQNNGV. CDR3 length: 15 amino acids. CDR3 sequence reads: CASSLGLAGGETQYF. The CDR3 nucleotides read TGTGCCAGCAGCTTAGGGCTAGCGGGCGGGGAGACCCAGTACTTC.

A word on this clonotype: The library was prepared for alpha chains; this beta chain is a stray read, so its frequency means little. The rearrangement uses TRBV6-2 or TRBV6-3 and TRBJ2-3, with D tentatively TRBD2 (6 bases). CDR3 length: 13 residues. The V gene lost 8 bases and the J gene lost 2 bases, with 11 bases spanning the gap. Per the germline V gene, CDR1 is MNHEY and CDR2 is SVGEGT. CDR3 nucleotide sequence: TGTGCCAGCGGAGGGTTCTTCACAGATACGCAGTATTTT. Translation gives CASGGFFTDTQYF.

This clonotype was seen repeatedly, ten times or more. Being off target in a library aimed at alpha chains, this beta chain has a size of little meaning. The chain employs TRBV4-1 and TRBJ1-4; 8 nucleotides align to TRBD1. CDR1 is MGHRA, CDR2 YSYEKL, per germline. This CDR3 contains 15 residues. The V and J ends lost 5 bases and 6 bases, in that order; junction bases with no gene match: 8. The CDR3 reads CASSVTGGIDEKLFF. The CDR3 coding sequence is TGCGCCAGCAGCGTAACAGGGGGGATTGATGAAAAACTGTTTTTT.

By sample share, this clonotype is medium-sized (0.01 to 0.1%). Since the library was made to target alpha chains, this beta chain is a stray read and its abundance is not meaningful. V usage is TRBV5-1 and J usage is TRBJ2-3, with D unresolved. Trimming cost V 0 bases and J 6 bases, with 14 bases left between them. The germline CDR1 and CDR2 sequences are SGHRS and YFSETQ. The CDR3 sequence is 15 residues long. The CDR3 DNA reads as TGCGCCAGCAGCTTGGATCCCCCCCCAAGCGATACGCAGTATTTT. Residues: CASSLDPPPSDTQYF.

This clonotype was detected ten times or more. Since the library was made to target alpha chains, this beta chain is a stray read and its abundance is not meaningful. V gene TRBV2 combines with J gene TRBJ2-7, with TRBD2 matching over 11 bases. The CDR3 runs 17 residues. Trimming removed 0 bases from V and 3 bases from J; junction bases left unmatched: 7. Germline CDR1 SNHLY, CDR2 FYNNEI. CDR3 sequence: CASSEAVAGGGFYEQYF. The CDR3 DNA is TGTGCCAGCAGTGAAGCGGTAGCGGGAGGGGGCTTCTACGAGCAGTACTTC.

About this clonotype itself: This beta chain turned up in a library designed for alpha chains; as an off-target read, its abundance says little. The chain uses TRBV2 and TRBJ2-1; D ambiguous. This CDR3 is 13 amino acids long. Per germline, CDR1 SNHLY and CDR2 FYNNEI. V lost 6 bases and J 9 bases, leaving 15 bases between the germline ends. The CDR3 reads CASRGMRSGEQFF. The CDR3 DNA follows: TGTGCCAGCAGAGGGATGAGATCTGGTGAGCAGTTCTTC.

This clonotype was picked up many times. Because the library targeted alpha chains, this beta chain is an off-target read whose size means little. This sequence joins TRBV7-9 and TRBJ2-4, with TRBD2 matching over 8 bases. This CDR3 spans 17 amino acids. V was pared by 1 base and J by 6 bases, with 11 bases of the junction left unmatched. The germline V gene has CDR1 SEHNR and CDR2 FQNEAQ (reference sequence). This CDR3 is CASSLVGSGRGGNIQYF. The CDR3 nucleotides read TGTGCCAGCAGCTTAGTAGGGAGCGGGAGAGGCGGAAACATTCAGTACTTC.

This clonotype occurred many times. The library was prepared for alpha chains; this beta chain is a stray read, so its frequency means little. The chain uses TRBV30 and TRBJ1-6; 7 bases match TRBD1. The germline gives CDR1 GTSNPN, CDR2 SVGIG (reference sequence). The CDR3 is 15 residues long. V shed 0 bases and J 6 bases; nucleotides not matched to a gene: 5. The CDR3 protein is CAWSVLGTANSPLHF. The DNA for the CDR3 is TGTGCCTGGAGTGTATTGGGGACAGCTAATTCACCCCTCCACTTT.

This clonotype counts as medium-sized. With the library built for alpha chains, this beta chain is off target and its frequency is not meaningful. This chain links TRBV18 with TRBJ2-4; 9 nucleotides line up with TRBD1. The CDR3 spans 15 residues. Looked up from germline, CDR1 is KGHSH and CDR2 is LQKENI. Trimming at V came to 4 bases and at J to 1 base, leaving 2 bases not matched to a gene. CDR3 sequence (DNA): TGTGCCAGCTCACGGACAGGGGAGGCCAAAAACATTCAGTACTTC. The encoded protein is CASSRTGEAKNIQYF.

In this sample, this clonotype is medium-sized (0.01 to 0.1%). This beta chain lies outside the target of a library built for alpha chains; its clone size means little. The chain couples TRBV12-3 or TRBV12-4 to TRBJ2-5, with 10 bases fitting TRBD2. This CDR3 contains 19 residues. V dropped 2 bases and J dropped 1; count of bases not matched to a gene: 13. This chain's CDR3 is CASSLQGPSGRLCQETQYF. The CDR3 nucleotides are TGTGCCAGCAGTTTACAGGGTCCTAGCGGGAGACTATGCCAAGAGACCCAGTACTTC.

This clonotype qualifies as medium-sized. This beta chain is a stray sequence in a library constructed for alpha chains; its clone size is not meaningful. This chain's CDR3 is CASSGVTGVFQETQYF. DNA for the CDR3: TGTGCCAGCAGTGGGGTGACAGGCGTCTTCCAAGAGACCCAGTACTTC. The chain carries TRBV28 and TRBJ2-5; perhaps TRBD1 as D (6 bases). The germline V gene encodes CDR1 MDHEN and CDR2 SYDVKM. CDR3 size: 16 residues. The V end lost 5 bases, the J end lost 1 base, and 17 bases lay between the germline ends.

The table lists this clonotype with a few counts. This beta chain is a stray sequence in a library constructed for alpha chains; its clone size is not meaningful. The chain joins TRBV12-3 or TRBV12-4 to TRBJ1-2, with D perhaps TRBD1 (5 bases). With 6 bases removed from V and 4 bases from J, the gap between germline ends came to 12 bases. The CDR3 is 13 residues long. CDR3 amino acids: CASSPGPTYGYTF. CDR3 nucleotides: TGTGCCAGCAGCCCGGGACCGACCTATGGCTACACCTTC.

Sample share makes this clonotype medium-sized. This beta chain is an unintended read in a library built for alpha chains; its size means little. The V gene is TRBV11-3, the J gene TRBJ2-6, with TRBD1 identical over 12 bases. Germline CDR1 SGHNT, CDR2 YENEEA. Unmatched junction bases numbered 4, after V lost 5 bases and J lost 2 bases. The CDR3 contains 17 residues. DNA of the CDR3: TGTGCCAGCAGCCCGGGACAGGGGGCAGCTGGGGCCAACGTCCTGACTTTC. It translates to CASSPGQGAAGANVLTF.

In its sample, this clonotype ranks as medium-sized (0.01 to 0.1%). Since it is a stray read in a library aimed at alpha chains, this beta chain has a size that is not meaningful. V and J are TRBV28 and TRBJ1-2; TRBD1 aligns across 7 bases. Germline V CDR1 and CDR2: MDHEN, SYDVKM. Germline trimming cut 2 bases from V and 6 bases from J; bases unmatched to any gene: 3. CDR3 length: 13 residues. In DNA, the CDR3 is TGTGCCAGCAGTTTACAGGGGGGAAATGGCTACACCTTC. It specifies CASSLQGGNGYTF.

The sample holds many counts of this clonotype. This beta chain turned up in a library designed for alpha chains; as an off-target read, its abundance says little. This chain joins TRBV24-1 and TRBJ2-3; D is possibly TRBD2 (5 bases). The length of the CDR3 is 14 residues. Germline V CDR1 and CDR2: KGHDR, SFDVKD. The V end was cut by 7 bases, the J end by 1 base, with 11 bases between. In DNA, the CDR3 is TGTGCCACCAGCTCCGGGATTCGCACAGATACGCAGTATTTT. This sequence encodes CATSSGIRTDTQYF.

By share, this clonotype ranks as medium-sized (0.01 to 0.1%). This beta chain came through as a stray read in a library set up for alpha chains, and its size says little. V is TRBV6-5 and J is TRBJ2-1; 11 bases line up with TRBD2. V lost 3 bases and J lost 8; bases outside the gene matches: 6. Germline assignment: CDR1 MNHEY and CDR2 SVGAGI. CDR3 length: 15 amino acids. The CDR3 is CASSYSGRGVYEQFF. DNA for the CDR3: TGTGCCAGCAGTTATAGCGGGAGGGGGGTCTATGAGCAGTTCTTC.

In its sample, this clonotype ranks as medium-sized (0.01 to 0.1%). A library prepared for alpha chains yielded this beta chain as an off-target read; its size is of little meaning. The chain has TRBV6-6 and TRBJ1-2; maybe TRBD1 (5 bases). The germline CDR1 and CDR2 sequences are MNHNY and SVGAGI (reference sequence). CDR3 length equals 15 residues. Trimming removed 4 bases from V and 5 bases from J, with 17 bases in between. CDR3 sequence reads: CASSSLEGRVYGYTF. Written as DNA, the CDR3 is TGTGCCAGCAGTTCCCTCGAGGGGCGGGTTTATGGCTACACCTTC.

By its share, this clonotype is medium-sized. This beta chain turned up in a library designed for alpha chains; as an off-target read, its abundance says little. The rearrangement links TRBV6-2 or TRBV6-3 to TRBJ1-5; TRBD1 agrees at 7 bases. Germline CDR1 is MNHEY and CDR2 is SVGEGT. With 6 bases clipped from V and 2 bases from J, the junction kept 4 bases outside the gene matches. This CDR3 spans 14 amino acids. The CDR3, as DNA: TGTGCCAGCAGCCGTGGGACAGGCAATCAGCCCCAGCATTTT. Its protein product is CASSRGTGNQPQHF.

This clonotype was counted between two and nine times. Being off target in a library aimed at alpha chains, this beta chain has a size of little meaning. The rearrangement uses TRBV30 and TRBJ2-2; 11 nucleotides agree with TRBD1. From germline, CDR1 is GTSNPN and CDR2 SVGIG (reference sequence). This CDR3 region has 14 residues. V gave up 7 bases and J gave up 2 bases; unmatched junction bases: 3. CDR3 nucleotide sequence: TGTGCCTTGGACAGGGGGCTTAACACCGGGGAGCTGTTTTTT. It codes for CALDRGLNTGELFF.